The 9 T cell receptor beta chains below all came from one sample that was sequenced in a study of CD8 T cells in Susac syndrome. Random hexamers served to reverse transcribe roughly 0.5 to 1 ug RNA. TCRdb processed the immunoSEQ multiplex PCR reads anew with MiXCR; each CDR3 protein has one entry. The data hold about 210,000 distinct CDR3 sequences, with about 95% observed a single time. Input material: CD4+ T cells from PBMCs. These receptors were taken from a human donor with multiple sclerosis.

V gene TRBV30 combines with J gene TRBJ2-7; perhaps TRBD2 as D (6 bases). V was shortened by 3 bases and J by 4 bases, with 13 bases between the two germline ends. The CDR3 contains 13 residues. Looked up from germline, CDR1 is GTSNPN and CDR2 is SVGIG (reference sequence). The CDR3 DNA follows: TGTGCCTGGAGGCGGCCCGGGGGTTACGAGCAGTACTTC. Translation gives CAWRRPGGYEQYF.

The chain has TRBV5-4 and TRBJ1-2; D not certain. Germline lookup yields CDR1 SGHNT and CDR2 YYREEE (reference sequence). This CDR3 is 13 amino acids long. With 4 bases removed from V and 4 bases from J, the gap between germline ends came to 11 bases. CDR3 DNA: TGTGCCAGCAGCGTCGGAGGAGGCTATGGCTACACCTTC. Amino acid sequence: CASSVGGGYGYTF.

This chain connects TRBV3-1 to TRBJ2-5; 8 positions match TRBD2. Germline CDR1 is LGHDT and CDR2 is YNNKEL (reference sequence). This CDR3 has 16 residues. J gave up 1 base and V 6 bases, and 10 bases lay outside the gene matches. CDR3 nucleotides: TGTGCCAGCAGTCGCCTCACTAGCGGCTCCCAAGAGACCCAGTACTTC. Translating it yields CASSRLTSGSQETQYF.

The chain couples TRBV7-9 to TRBJ2-1; the D is unclear. CDR1 SEHNR and CDR2 FQNEAQ come from the germline V gene (reference sequence). The CDR3 sequence is 13 residues long. With 5 bases removed from V and 13 bases from J, the gap between germline ends came to 18 bases. The CDR3 region is CASSPSSAAYQFF. The CDR3, as DNA: TGTGCCAGCAGCCCGAGTTCGGCGGCGTATCAGTTCTTC.

The gene calls are TRBV12-3 or TRBV12-4 and TRBJ2-5, with 11 bases matching TRBD1. This CDR3 is 15 amino acids long. V shed 3 bases and J 2 bases; nucleotides not matched to a gene: 2. The DNA of the CDR3 is TGTGCCAGCAGTTTGGGGACAGGGGGGCAAGAGACCCAGTACTTC. Protein sequence: CASSLGTGGQETQYF.

The rearrangement joins TRBV6-5 to TRBJ2-3; the D call may be TRBD1 or TRBD2 (7 bases each). The CDR3 has 12 residues. Germline V gives CDR1 MNHEY, CDR2 SVGAGI. The V gene lost 6 bases and the J gene lost 11 bases, with 15 bases spanning the gap. The CDR3 sequence: CASRAGDRRQYF. The CDR3 nucleotides read TGTGCCAGCAGGGCGGGGGACAGAAGGCAGTATTTT.

The gene calls are TRBV28 and TRBJ2-2; D is unclear. CDR3 length: 15 residues. V lost 1 base to trimming and J lost 4 bases, with 10 bases between them. CDR1 and CDR2 from the germline V gene are MDHEN and SYDVKM. CDR3 region: CASSLYPLGTGELFF. For the CDR3, the DNA is TGTGCCAGCAGTTTATACCCCCTGGGCACCGGGGAGCTGTTTTTT. The full variable domain, rest sourced from reference TRBV28 and TRBJ2-2, is DVKVTQSSRYLVKRTGEKVFLECVQDMDHENMFWYRQDPGLGLRLIYFSYDVKMKEKGDIPEGYSVSREKKERFSLILESASTNQTSMYLCASSLYPLGTGELFFGEGSRLTVL.

The rearrangement links TRBV5-1 to TRBJ2-1; D tentatively fits TRBD1 or TRBD2 (5 bases each). The CDR3 runs to 14 residues. Per germline, CDR1 SGHRS and CDR2 YFSETQ. Trimming pared 3 bases from V and 10 bases from J, leaving 17 bases between. The chain's CDR3 is CASSSGTLDREQFF. CDR3 coding DNA: TGCGCCAGCAGCTCAGGGACGCTGGATAGGGAGCAGTTCTTC.

V gene TRBV20-1 combines with J gene TRBJ2-7, with 7 bases aligning to TRBD1. The V segment lost 2 bases and the J segment 7 bases; nucleotides outside the gene matches: 5. CDR3 length equals 12 residues. In germline, CDR1 is DFQATT, CDR2 SNEGSKA (reference sequence). In nucleotides, the CDR3 is TGCAGTGCTAGACCGGCAGGGGGTGAGCAGTACTTC. Translation gives CSARPAGGEQYF.